The clone carrying this TCR beta chain was seen once. V shed 6 bases and J shed 1 base, with 10 bases lying between them. There are 15 residues in the CDR3. Germline lookup yields CDR1 MNHEY and CDR2 SMNVEV (reference sequence). TCRdb's copy holds only in-frame clones and misses some; the assay was immunoSEQ multiplex PCR. The sample carries 15,000 to 20,000 clones, roughly 76% recorded once. This entry is derived from a study of tumor-infiltrating lymphocytes in localized non-small cell lung cancer. Sequenced material: lung tumor tissue. This clonotype was obtained from a human donor with non-small cell lung cancer. The chain combines TRBV27 with TRBJ2-6; weak D call: TRBD1 (5 bases). The CDR3: CASRPRGSGANVLTF. CDR3 DNA sequence: TGTGCCAGCAGACCTAGGGGATCTGGGGCCAACGTCCTGACTTTC.